This T cell receptor beta chain was obtained from a study of shared clonotypes between healthy human individuals. As handled by the study authors: ImmunoSEQ yielded junction-only sequences lacking quality scores, so filtering differed. Some clones are missing from TCRdb's copy, which holds only in-frame ones; the method was immunoSEQ multiplex PCR. That table is the source of V, J and clone size, and D and trimming were worked out from the DNA. The sample yields some 2,000,000 clones, about 95% seen once. CD45RO-negative, CCR7-positively selected cells formed the naive CD8 fraction, excluding terminally differentiated effector memory CD45RA+ cells. The source is a man aged 18 to 30 in good health. The specimen sequenced was naive CD8+ T cells sorted from blood.

CDR3 in amino acids: CAISDGINYGYTF. The DNA of the CDR3 is TGTGCCATCAGTGACGGCATTAACTATGGCTACACCTTC. This chain links TRBV10-3 with TRBJ1-2; D gene unclear. V lost 3 bases to trimming and J lost 1 base, with 6 bases between them. The CDR3 has 13 residues. The germline CDR1 and CDR2 sequences are ENHRY and SYGVKD.